This entry lists 19 T cell receptor beta chains sequenced from one sample in a study of T cell repertoires in cytomegalovirus infection. TCRdb re-derived calls from the reads in MiXCR, one entry per CDR3 protein. The sample lists 370,000 or so distinct CDR3 sequences, nearly 35% seen once, with roughly 14% in the top ten. Their target antigens are unknown. Sample: cultured PBMCs, taken from culture after CMV antigen stimulation. Every receptor here comes from a human donor in good health (CMV status not recorded). Some clones in this sample may be carry-over from other donors' samples.

A few counts support this clonotype. The chain combines TRBV7-8 with TRBJ2-1; 14 bases match TRBD2. Germline V lookup: CDR1 SGHVS, CDR2 FQNEAQ. The CDR3 loop spans 15 amino acids. After removal of 4 bases from V and 12 bases from J, the junction contained 8 bases not matched to a gene. CDR3 amino acids: CASSSGLAGGSGQFF. As DNA, the CDR3 is TGTGCCAGCAGCTCCGGACTAGCGGGAGGCAGCGGGCAGTTCTTC.

Only a few counts were recorded for this clonotype. The chain's CDR3 is CASSDSGIRSYNEQFF. The DNA of the CDR3 is TGTGCCAGCAGTGACTCGGGGATCCGCTCCTACAATGAGCAGTTCTTC. The rearrangement joins TRBV6-4 to TRBJ2-1; D not resolved. The germline V gene has CDR1 MRHNA and CDR2 SNTAGT. V dropped 0 bases and J dropped 0 bases, with 9 bases sitting between them. This CDR3 contains 16 residues.

This clonotype was found a few times. J is TRBJ2-6 and V is TRBV6-2 or TRBV6-3; possible D gene TRBD1, 6 bases. V lost 5 bases, J lost 0 bases, and 20 bases lay in between. The CDR3 spans 19 residues. CDR1 is MNHEY and CDR2 is SVGEGT in the germline V gene. CDR3 coding DNA: TGTGCCAGCAGTAGGCGCTCAGGGGCCCCGGACTCTGGGGCCAACGTCCTGACTTTC. It translates to CASSRRSGAPDSGANVLTF.

The V call is TRBV7-2, the J call TRBJ1-6; D is undetermined. The CDR3 runs to 16 residues. Germline CDR1 reads SGHTA; CDR2 reads FQGNSA. Trimming left V 6 bases short and J 0 bases short, with 12 bases between. The CDR3 sequence is CASRLLGSSYNSPLHF. The CDR3 region has the DNA TGTGCCAGCAGATTATTGGGGAGCTCCTATAATTCACCCCTCCACTTT.

The chain uses TRBV10-3 and TRBJ2-3; 11 nucleotides agree with TRBD2. V was clipped by 2 bases and J by 5 bases; unmatched bases: 12. There are 18 residues in the CDR3. Germline V gene data show CDR1 as ENHRY and CDR2 as SYGVKD. CDR3 DNA: TGTGCCATCAGTGAGAACCCGGAACTAGCGGGAGTCAAAGATACGCAGTATTTT. Protein: CAISENPELAGVKDTQYF.

This clonotype was observed a few times. V usage is TRBV19 and J usage is TRBJ2-1, with D perhaps being TRBD1 or TRBD2 (6 bases each). The germline V gene has CDR1 LNHDA and CDR2 SQIVND (reference sequence). This CDR3 is 15 amino acids long. The ends were cut back, 3 bases at V and 3 bases at J, with 12 bases in the middle. CDR3 sequence: CASSMEGQLYNEQFF. Written as DNA, the CDR3 is TGTGCCAGTAGTATGGAGGGACAACTCTACAATGAGCAGTTCTTC.

V gene TRBV11-1 combines with J gene TRBJ2-7, with D tentatively TRBD2 (6 bases). Germline loops: CDR1 SGHAT, CDR2 FQDESV (reference sequence). The V end lost 5 bases, the J end lost 3 bases, and 11 bases lay between the germline ends. The length of the CDR3 is 13 residues. The CDR3 sequence is CASSLGTHYEQYF. CDR3 coding DNA: TGTGCCAGCAGCCTCGGGACTCACTACGAGCAGTACTTC. Full variable domain (remainder filled in from reference TRBV11-1 and TRBJ2-7): EAEVAQSPRYKITEKSQAVAFWCDPISGHATLYWYRQILGQGPELLVQFQDESVVDDSQLPKDRFSAERLKGVDSTLKIQPAELGDSAMYLCASSLGTHYEQYFGPGTRLTVT.

This clonotype was seen a few times. This chain links TRBV20-1 with TRBJ2-1, with 8 positions matching TRBD2. After removal of 3 bases from V and 2 bases from J, the junction contained 6 bases not matched to a gene. Germline V gene data show CDR1 as DFQATT and CDR2 as SNEGSKA (reference sequence). The CDR3 extends over 15 amino acids. For the CDR3, the DNA is TGCAGTGCTAGTTCAGTTAGCGGGACCTACAATGAGCAGTTCTTC. This encodes CSASSVSGTYNEQFF.

The chain couples TRBV11-1 to TRBJ2-3; 11 nucleotides match TRBD2. Germline CDR1 SGHAT, CDR2 FQDESV (reference sequence). After removal of 5 bases from V and 0 bases from J, the junction contained 13 bases not matched to a gene. The CDR3 runs 19 residues. CDR3 protein: CASSPRFGTSGWSTDTQYF. CDR3 sequence (DNA): TGTGCCAGCAGCCCTAGATTCGGGACTAGCGGCTGGAGCACAGATACGCAGTATTTT.

The J gene is TRBJ2-1, the V gene TRBV7-2; the D is unclear. Germline V gene sequence: CDR1 SGHTA, CDR2 FQGNSA. The V and J ends lost 7 bases and 7 bases respectively, with 8 bases between them. The CDR3 is 11 residues long. The CDR3 loop is CASKSRNEQFF. DNA of the CDR3: TGTGCCAGCAAGAGTCGGAATGAGCAGTTCTTC.

The V gene is TRBV18, the J gene TRBJ1-2; perhaps TRBD1 as D (5 bases). V was clipped by 3 bases and J by 0 bases, with 20 bases between them. The germline CDR1 and CDR2 sequences are KGHSH and LQKENI. The CDR3 sequence is 18 residues long. For the CDR3, the DNA is TGTGCCAGCTCACCGGGGGTTGGAGCCCCAATTCCTAACTATGGCTACACCTTC. Amino acids: CASSPGVGAPIPNYGYTF.

V usage is TRBV20-1 and J usage is TRBJ2-1, with a possible D match to TRBD2 (6 bases). Germline CDR1 is DFQATT and CDR2 is SNEGSKA (reference sequence). The ends were cut back, 6 bases at V and 4 bases at J, with 19 bases in the middle. CDR3 length: 15 amino acids. In nucleotides, the CDR3 is TGCAGTGCGATCCCGGCGGCGGGGAATTACAATGAGCAGTTCTTC. Translation gives CSAIPAAGNYNEQFF.

The V and J genes are TRBV7-9 and TRBJ2-1; D may correspond to TRBD1 or TRBD2 (6 bases each). With 1 base removed from V and 6 bases from J, the gap between germline ends came to 25 bases. The CDR3 consists of 19 residues. In germline, CDR1 is SEHNR, CDR2 FQNEAQ (reference sequence). The CDR3 DNA reads as TGTGCCAGCAGCTTAGAGGCAGGGGCTCCGGTAAGGAGGGGCAATGAGCAGTTCTTC. Translating gives CASSLEAGAPVRRGNEQFF.

The V and J genes are TRBV11-2 and TRBJ2-7, with 7 bases identical to TRBD1. This CDR3 is built from 17 residues. CDR1 and CDR2 (germline): SGHAT, FQNNGV. Germline trimming cut 5 bases from V and 0 bases from J; bases unmatched to any gene: 13. The CDR3: CASSPHTGTALSYEQYV. CDR3 in DNA: TGTGCCAGCAGCCCCCACACCGGGACAGCCCTCTCCTACGAGCAGTACGTC.

This CDR3 is CASSPRQGIVTEAFF. CDR3 DNA sequence: TGTGCCAGCAGCCCGAGACAGGGTATAGTAACTGAAGCTTTCTTT. The V call is TRBV7-9, the J call TRBJ1-1; TRBD1 matches at 7 bases. V lost 5 bases and J lost 5; bases outside the gene matches: 11. The CDR3 length is 15 residues. CDR1 and CDR2 from the germline V gene are SEHNR and FQNEAQ (reference sequence).

This clonotype has a single count. This rearrangement joins TRBV6-5 to TRBJ2-3, with 9 bases identical to TRBD1. V lost 6 bases to trimming and J lost 0 bases; unmatched junction nucleotides: 10. CDR3 size: 17 residues. Germline V lookup: CDR1 MNHEY, CDR2 SVGAGI. The CDR3 coding sequence is TGTGCCAGCAGCCTTCATGGACAGGGGTCCAGCACAGATACGCAGTATTTT. Translated: CASSLHGQGSSTDTQYF.

This clonotype came up a few times. The chain uses TRBV2 and TRBJ1-2; 7 nucleotides agree with TRBD1. After removal of 11 bases from V and 7 bases from J, the junction contained 13 bases not matched to a gene. The CDR3 length is 13 residues. Germline V gives CDR1 SNHLY, CDR2 FYNNEI. DNA of the CDR3: TGTGCCGGAAAGAGACAGGGCTGGGCTGGCTACACCTTC. Protein: CAGKRQGWAGYTF. Full variable domain (outside the CDR3, taken from reference TRBV2 and TRBJ1-2): EPEVTQTPSHQVTQMGQEVILRCVPISNHLYFYWYRQILGQKVEFLVSFYNNEISEKSEIFDDQFSVERPDGSNFTLKIRSTKLEDSAMYFCAGKRQGWAGYTFGSGTRLTVV.

This clonotype was detected only a few times. The CDR3 coding sequence is TGTGCCAGCAGCTTGAGCGGGCCCACCTACAATGAGCAGTTCTTC. The encoded protein is CASSLSGPTYNEQFF. The chain carries TRBV5-4 and TRBJ2-1, with D perhaps TRBD2 (6 bases). V was shortened by 1 base and J by 2 bases, with 10 bases between the two germline ends. CDR1 and CDR2 (germline): SGHNT, YYREEE (reference sequence). The CDR3 sequence is 15 residues long.

This clonotype has more than one count but fewer than ten. CDR3 amino acids: CASSQGAGTGYEQYF. CDR3 nucleotides: TGCGCCAGCAGCCAAGGGGCTGGAACCGGGTACGAGCAGTACTTC. This chain uses TRBV4-1 with TRBJ2-7; D unresolved. The CDR3 is 15 amino acids. The V end was cut by 1 base, the J end by 4 bases, with 14 bases between. Germline V gene sequence: CDR1 MGHRA, CDR2 YSYEKL.